A single sample gave rise to the 13 T cell receptor beta chains below, sequenced in a study of neurological immune-mediated disorders (dated by TCRdb to about 2019). Library construction relied on 5' RACE. Reads for this sample came from an Illumina HiSeq 2500. Clones were called with MiXCR by TCRdb after fastp trimmed the public reads at Q25, and only in-frame beta chains were retained. When rows share a CDR3 protein, they turn into one entry using the most common DNA and genes. This sample has about 120,000 distinct CDR3 sequences in its table, and about 3.4% of those were observed once. The ten largest clones represent 1% to 1.5% of the sample. Sequenced material: PBMCs. The receptors were sampled from a woman aged 25 to 45 with multiple sclerosis.

The sample holds many counts of this clonotype. The gene calls are TRBV12-3 or TRBV12-4 and TRBJ2-7; no firm D call. This CDR3 has 12 amino acids. V was clipped by 5 bases and J by 5 bases, with 10 bases between them. The CDR3 bases are TGTGCCAGCAGTCACAAGGGCAACGAGCAGTACTTC. It codes for CASSHKGNEQYF.

This clonotype was observed at least ten times. The V gene is TRBV5-1, the J gene TRBJ1-1; TRBD1 matches at 9 bases. Germline assignment: CDR1 SGHRS and CDR2 YFSETQ. V shed 4 bases and J 3 bases; nucleotides not matched to a gene: 7. The CDR3 runs 15 residues. In DNA, the CDR3 is TGCGCCAGCAGCAAGGGACAGGGTCTCCACACTGAAGCTTTCTTT. The encoded protein is CASSKGQGLHTEAFF.

This clonotype was seen ten or more times. This sequence joins TRBV6-6 and TRBJ2-1; TRBD2 is a possible D gene (7 bases). CDR3 size: 13 residues. V was pared by 8 bases and J by 4 bases, with 12 bases between. Germline V lookup: CDR1 MNHNY, CDR2 SVGAGI (reference sequence). CDR3 DNA: TGTGCCAGCGGCGGGGGCCAATACAATGAGCAGTTCTTC. Protein: CASGGGQYNEQFF.

This clonotype was detected ten times or more. The gene calls are TRBV12-3 or TRBV12-4 and TRBJ2-5, with a tentative D call TRBD1 (6 bases). The CDR3 has 16 amino acids. Deletions cut 2 bases from V and 5 bases from J, with 18 bases between. The CDR3 loop is CASSLLTGDSRETQYF. CDR3 nucleotide sequence: TGTGCCAGCAGTTTACTGACAGGAGACTCCCGGGAGACCCAGTACTTC.

The CDR3 loop is CASSNRGSHTF. The CDR3 nucleotides read TGTGCCAGCAGTAACAGGGGCTCACACACCTTC. This chain uses TRBV6-5 with TRBJ1-2; 7 bases fit TRBD1. The CDR3 length is 11 residues. Germline lookup yields CDR1 MNHEY and CDR2 SVGAGI. Trimming cost V 5 bases and J 12 bases; bases outside gene matches: 6.

This clonotype occurred many times. The V gene is TRBV11-2, the J gene TRBJ2-7; D might be TRBD2 (7 bases). Germline values: CDR1 SGHAT, CDR2 FQNNGV. The V gene lost 1 base and the J gene lost 6 bases, with 22 bases spanning the gap. CDR3 size: 17 residues. CDR3 sequence (DNA): TGTGCCAGCAGCTTAGGGGCACGGGGGGCCACCCTGGGCGAGCAGTACTTC. Translation gives CASSLGARGATLGEQYF. The whole variable domain, filled in from reference TRBV11-2 and TRBJ2-7, reads EAGVAQSPRYKIIEKRQSVAFWCNPISGHATLYWYQQILGQGPKLLIQFQNNGVVDDSQLPKDRFSAERLKGVDSTLKIQPAKLEDSAVYLCASSLGARGATLGEQYFGPGTRLTVT.

There are many counts of this clonotype. V usage is TRBV12-3 or TRBV12-4 and J usage is TRBJ2-1; no firm D call. The CDR3 extends over 14 amino acids. With 3 bases removed from V and 0 bases from J, the gap between germline ends came to 6 bases. The CDR3 reads CASSLRSSYNEQFF. The CDR3 nucleotides read TGTGCCAGCAGTTTGAGGAGCTCCTACAATGAGCAGTTCTTC.

Many counts were recorded for this clonotype. The chain uses TRBV3-1 and TRBJ2-1, with 10 nucleotides matching TRBD2. The CDR3 extends over 18 amino acids. Germline V lookup: CDR1 LGHDT, CDR2 YNNKEL (reference sequence). Trimming at V came to 4 bases and at J to 6 bases, leaving 15 bases not matched to a gene. The CDR3 DNA reads as TGTGCCAGCAGCCTCCAAGCGCGGAGACTAGCGGGCCTCAATGAGCAGTTCTTC. The encoded protein is CASSLQARRLAGLNEQFF.

This clonotype occurred many times. The J gene is TRBJ1-2, the V gene TRBV18, with a possible D match to TRBD1 (6 bases). CDR3 size: 13 residues. Germline lookup yields CDR1 KGHSH and CDR2 LQKENI. The V and J ends lost 4 bases and 8 bases respectively, with 14 bases between them. CDR3 bases: TGTGCCAGCTCACAAACGAACAGGGACGGCTACACCTTC. This translates into CASSQTNRDGYTF. The whole variable domain, filled in from reference TRBV18 and TRBJ1-2, reads NAGVMQNPRHLVRRRGQEARLRCSPMKGHSHVYWYRQLPEEGLKFMVYLQKENIIDESGMPKERFSAEFPKEGPSILRIQQVVRGDSAAYFCASSQTNRDGYTFGSGTRLTVV.

This clonotype was recorded many times. The CDR3 DNA is TGCTCGCAGCGGGGGTTATACAATGAGCAGTTCTTC. Translated, it gives CSQRGLYNEQFF. This chain connects TRBV20-1 to TRBJ2-1; 8 bases align to TRBD2. Germline V gene lookup returns CDR1 DFQATT and CDR2 SNEGSKA (reference sequence). The CDR3 is 12 residues long.

This clonotype was found many times. The genes are TRBV29-1 and TRBJ2-2; 8 bases line up with TRBD1. V lost 1 base to trimming and J lost 7 bases; unmatched junction nucleotides: 8. The CDR3 spans 15 residues. CDR1 SQVTM and CDR2 ANQGSEA come from the germline V gene. The DNA for the CDR3 is TGCAGCGTTGAAGGTGGACAGGGTCGACACGGGGAGCTGTTTTTT. It specifies CSVEGGQGRHGELFF.

The chain is built from TRBV10-1 and TRBJ2-3; 8 bases line up with TRBD2. The CDR3 covers 16 residues. Germline V CDR1 and CDR2: WNHNN, SYGVQD (reference sequence). Trimming at V came to 3 bases and at J to 3 bases, leaving 8 bases not matched to a gene. Here the CDR3 DNA reads TGCGCCAGCAGTGACGGCTTTGGCGGGGGGACAGATACGCAGTATTTT. This gives the protein CASSDGFGGGTDTQYF.

This clonotype was seen at least ten times. The rearrangement uses TRBV20-1 and TRBJ1-1; D not certain. The CDR3 spans 14 residues. Trimming left V 3 bases short and J 0 bases short, with 11 bases between. Germline lookup yields CDR1 DFQATT and CDR2 SNEGSKA (reference sequence). In DNA, the CDR3 is TGCAGTGCTAGGGAGGGATTCATGAACACTGAAGCTTTCTTT. Protein: CSAREGFMNTEAFF.